This passage covers 21 T cell receptor beta chains from one sample sequenced in a study of shared T cell receptors in the human thymus. The table came from immunoSEQ multiplex PCR; TCRdb's copy has only in-frame clones and leaves some out. The table lists about 660,000 clones, 88% of them singletons. This sample also belongs to another study, concerning human thymus T cells.

Sequencing used thymocytes. All receptors derive from a boy in the first two years of life with a congenital heart defect.

This chain links TRBV7-9 with TRBJ1-5, with 7 bases lining up with TRBD1. CDR3 length: 14 residues. Trimming took 5 bases from V and 5 from J; bases not matched to a gene: 6. Per germline, CDR1 SEHNR and CDR2 FQNEAQ (reference sequence). CDR3 protein: CASSPDRVDQPQHF. The CDR3 DNA reads as TGTGCCAGCAGCCCCGACAGGGTCGATCAGCCCCAGCATTTT.

The rearrangement joins TRBV5-1 to TRBJ2-2; the D gene is possibly TRBD1 (5 bases). This CDR3 is 15 amino acids long. Per the germline V gene, CDR1 is SGHRS and CDR2 is YFSETQ. The V and J ends lost 1 base and 5 bases respectively, with 12 bases between them. The CDR3 protein is CASSLIAGRTGELFF. CDR3 in DNA: TGCGCCAGCAGCTTGATCGCAGGGCGGACCGGGGAGCTGTTTTTT.

This chain links TRBV28 with TRBJ1-3; weak D call: TRBD1 (5 bases). Trimming pared 2 bases from V and 3 bases from J, leaving 17 bases between. There are 17 residues in the CDR3. Per germline, CDR1 MDHEN and CDR2 SYDVKM. The DNA for the CDR3 is TGTGCCAGCAGTTTAAATCCAAGGGGAAGGGGTGGAAACACCATATATTTT. The encoded protein is CASSLNPRGRGGNTIYF.

The rearrangement links TRBV25-1 to TRBJ2-1; D possibly corresponds to TRBD1 (6 bases). This CDR3 is built from 17 residues. The germline V and J ends were trimmed by 4 bases and 5 bases, with 21 bases remaining between them. CDR1 is MGHDK, CDR2 SYGVNS, per germline. CDR3 bases: TGTGCCAGCAGTGGACCATTCGTCAGACAGGCGCACAATGAGCAGTTCTTC. It translates to CASSGPFVRQAHNEQFF.

Written as DNA, the CDR3 is TGTGCCAGCAGCCCCGGGTGGGCCGGGGAGCTGTTTTTT. Amino acid sequence: CASSPGWAGELFF. The chain recombines TRBV7-2 with TRBJ2-2; the D is unclear. The germline V gene encodes CDR1 SGHTA and CDR2 FQGNSA. Trimming removed 5 bases from V and 6 bases from J, with 10 bases in between. The CDR3 spans 13 residues.

The chain joins TRBV6-4 to TRBJ2-5; TRBD2 matches 10 bases. V trimming: 0 bases; J trimming: 3 bases; junction bases outside the gene matches: 7. This CDR3 contains 17 residues. Germline values: CDR1 MRHNA, CDR2 SNTAGT. The chain's CDR3 is CASSDSSPAGGEETQYF. CDR3 coding DNA: TGTGCCAGCAGTGACTCTTCGCCAGCGGGAGGGGAAGAGACCCAGTACTTC.

This chain connects TRBV28 to TRBJ2-7; D call uncertain. Trimming pared 4 bases from V and 2 bases from J, leaving 12 bases between. CDR1 and CDR2 (germline): MDHEN, SYDVKM. CDR3 length equals 14 residues. For the CDR3, the DNA is TGTGCCAGCAGTTCTCCGTTTTCTACCTACGAGCAGTACTTC. This translates into CASSSPFSTYEQYF.

This clone was observed once. The chain uses TRBV5-4 and TRBJ1-2; 7 bases line up with TRBD1. Trimming cost V 0 bases and J 5 bases; bases outside gene matches: 7. The germline CDR1 and CDR2 sequences are SGHNT and YYREEE (reference sequence). This CDR3 is 15 amino acids long. For the CDR3, the DNA is TGTGCCAGCAGCTTGGGACAGGGATGGACGTATGGCTACACCTTC. This translates into CASSLGQGWTYGYTF.

This clone has only a few counts. The chain combines TRBV9 with TRBJ2-5, with TRBD1 matching 7 bases. The CDR3 has 12 residues. After removal of 4 bases from V and 5 bases from J, the junction contained 2 bases not matched to a gene. CDR1 SGDLS and CDR2 YYNGEE come from the germline V gene. This chain's CDR3 is CASSTQGETQYF. DNA of the CDR3: TGTGCCAGCAGCACACAGGGGGAGACCCAGTACTTC.

The chain joins TRBV9 to TRBJ1-1, with D tentatively TRBD1 (5 bases). The germline gives CDR1 SGDLS, CDR2 YYNGEE. CDR3 length equals 16 residues. Between the trimmed V and J ends, which lost 3 bases and 4 bases, there was a span of 19 bases. The CDR3 DNA follows: TGTGCCAGCAGCGAGGGACCGGGGGGTATAGGCACTGAAGCTTTCTTT. Its protein is CASSEGPGGIGTEAFF.

The chain has TRBV14 and TRBJ2-1; D remains unclear. Trimming removed 4 bases from V and 12 bases from J, with 25 bases in between. The CDR3 loop spans 16 amino acids. Germline V gene data show CDR1 as SGHDN and CDR2 as FVKESK. The CDR3 spells CASSPLVGAIPPLQFF. The CDR3 DNA reads TGTGCCAGCAGCCCCCTTGTGGGCGCGATCCCTCCTTTGCAGTTCTTC.

The CDR3 is CASSPIPNQGNTEAFF. In DNA, the CDR3 is TGTGCCAGCAGCCCGATTCCCAATCAGGGGAACACTGAAGCTTTCTTT. The chain is built from TRBV7-4 and TRBJ1-1; a possible D gene is TRBD1 (5 bases). CDR1 and CDR2 (germline): SGHVT, SQSDAQ. The germline V and J ends were trimmed by 5 bases and 1 base, with 17 bases remaining between them. The CDR3 is 16 residues long.

The chain recombines TRBV7-9 with TRBJ1-1, with TRBD1 as a possible D gene (5 bases). The V gene lost 2 bases and the J gene lost 2 bases, with 15 bases spanning the gap. The V gene's germline CDR1 is SEHNR and CDR2 FQNEAQ (reference sequence). The CDR3 is 16 amino acids. CDR3 loop: CASSLNRGGGNTEAFF. As DNA, the CDR3 is TGTGCCAGCAGCTTAAATCGGGGGGGTGGAAACACTGAAGCTTTCTTT.

A few counts support this clone. The genes are TRBV14 and TRBJ2-7; 8 positions agree with TRBD1. Germline V CDR1 and CDR2: SGHDN, FVKESK. With V trimmed by 4 bases and J by 3 bases, 8 bases remained unmatched. The CDR3 consists of 15 residues. This chain's CDR3 is CASSPPGQGLYEQYF. Written as DNA, the CDR3 is TGTGCCAGCAGCCCCCCCGGACAGGGCCTCTACGAGCAGTACTTC.

J is TRBJ2-2 and V is TRBV27; no firm D call. The CDR3 consists of 18 residues. The V gene's germline CDR1 is MNHEY and CDR2 SMNVEV (reference sequence). V was cut by 2 bases and J by 1 base, with 17 bases left in between. CDR3 sequence: CASSLMVDSSLNTGELFF. The CDR3 DNA reads TGTGCCAGCAGTTTAATGGTAGACTCCTCCCTGAACACCGGGGAGCTGTTTTTT.

V usage is TRBV7-8 and J usage is TRBJ2-7, with 7 bases lining up with TRBD1. CDR3 length: 14 amino acids. V gave up 4 bases and J gave up 5 bases; unmatched junction bases: 8. Germline assignment: CDR1 SGHVS and CDR2 FQNEAQ. The CDR3 DNA reads TGTGCCAGCAGCTCGGCGACAGGGTCTCACGAGCAGTACTTC. It encodes CASSSATGSHEQYF. Filled out from reference TRBV7-8 and TRBJ2-7, the complete variable domain reads GAGVSQSPRYKVAKRGQDVALRCDPISGHVSLFWYQQALGQGPEFLTYFQNEAQLDKSGLPSDRFFAERPEGSVSTLKIQRTQQEDSAVYLCASSSATGSHEQYFGPGTRLTVT.

V is TRBV9 and J is TRBJ2-2; 13 nucleotides line up with TRBD2. CDR1 is SGDLS and CDR2 is YYNGEE in the germline V gene. J gave up 5 bases and V 4 bases, and 17 bases lay outside the gene matches. This CDR3 contains 20 residues. Here the CDR3 reads CASSPLRLAGGGCVTGELFF. CDR3 in DNA: TGTGCCAGCAGCCCCCTCCGACTAGCGGGAGGAGGCTGTGTAACCGGGGAGCTGTTTTTT.

This chain uses TRBV2 with TRBJ2-2; 8 nucleotides align to TRBD2. The germline V gene has CDR1 SNHLY and CDR2 FYNNEI. The ends lost 7 bases at V and 3 bases at J; junction bases unmatched: 10. The CDR3 covers 16 residues. The CDR3 DNA is TGTGCCAGCACCACAGCGGGAGAAGAGGACACCGGGGAGCTGTTTTTT. Its translation is CASTTAGEEDTGELFF.

J is TRBJ1-2 and V is TRBV28; 10 bases line up with TRBD1. V dropped 6 bases and J dropped 8; count of bases not matched to a gene: 15. The CDR3 covers 16 residues. Germline V gene lookup returns CDR1 MDHEN and CDR2 SYDVKM. The CDR3 DNA follows: TGTGCCAGCAGACTCCCCCAGGACAGGGGGGCGGAGGGCTACACCTTC. Residues: CASRLPQDRGAEGYTF.

This chain's CDR3 is CASSQTPSYEQYF. The CDR3 DNA reads TGCGCCAGCAGCCAGACTCCCTCCTACGAGCAGTACTTC. V usage is TRBV5-1 and J usage is TRBJ2-7; D is unresolved. Trimming took 4 bases from V and 0 from J, leaving 8 bases between them. The CDR3 contains 13 residues. From germline, CDR1 is SGHRS and CDR2 YFSETQ.

The J gene is TRBJ1-5, the V gene TRBV4-2, with 8 bases fitting TRBD1. Germline V gives CDR1 LGHNA, CDR2 YNFKEQ. CDR3 length: 18 residues. The ends lost 3 bases at V and 1 base at J; junction bases unmatched: 11. The CDR3 reads CASSHSPDRGGSNQPQHF. Here the CDR3 DNA reads TGTGCCAGCAGCCACTCCCCCGACAGGGGCGGAAGCAATCAGCCCCAGCATTTT.